This T cell receptor beta chain was sequenced for a study of shared clonotypes between healthy human individuals. CDR1 is SEHNR, CDR2 FQNEAQ, per germline (reference sequence). CDR3 length equals 12 residues. V lost 0 bases to trimming and J lost 12 bases, with 8 bases between them. Every subset had its genomic DNA shared out evenly among several immunoSEQ plates. Libraries were prepared by immunoSEQ multiplex PCR; TCRdb keeps only in-frame clonotypes and omits some of them. In the table there are millions of clones, 90% to 95% of which are singletons. Naive CD45RA+ and memory CD45RA-negative subsets were split from CD4+ cells.

The chain links TRBV7-9 to TRBJ1-4; weak D call: TRBD1 (6 bases). The receptor was derived from a man in his late teens or twenties in good health. The material sequenced was naive CD4+ T cells sorted from blood. The sample's subset: CD45RA+ positively selected. CDR3 bases: TGTGCCAGCAGCTTAGCGGAGGGGGAACTGTTTTTT. This sequence encodes CASSLAEGELFF.